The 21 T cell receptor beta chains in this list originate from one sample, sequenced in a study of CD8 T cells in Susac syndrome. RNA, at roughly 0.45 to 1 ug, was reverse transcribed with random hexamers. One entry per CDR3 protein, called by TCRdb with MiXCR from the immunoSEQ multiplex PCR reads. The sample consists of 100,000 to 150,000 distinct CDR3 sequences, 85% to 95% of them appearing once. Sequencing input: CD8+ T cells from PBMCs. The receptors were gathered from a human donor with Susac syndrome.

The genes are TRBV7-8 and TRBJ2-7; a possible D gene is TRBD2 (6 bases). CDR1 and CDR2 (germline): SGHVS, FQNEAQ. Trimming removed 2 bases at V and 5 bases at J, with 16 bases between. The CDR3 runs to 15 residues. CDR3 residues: CASSLSVAGINEQYF. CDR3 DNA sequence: TGTGCCAGCAGCTTAAGTGTTGCGGGGATAAACGAGCAGTACTTC.

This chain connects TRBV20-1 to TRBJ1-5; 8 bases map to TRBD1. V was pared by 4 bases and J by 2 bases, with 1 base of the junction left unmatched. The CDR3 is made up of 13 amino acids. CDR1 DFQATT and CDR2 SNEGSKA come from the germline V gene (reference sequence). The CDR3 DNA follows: TGCAGTGCTACGGACAGGGGCAATCAGCCCCAGCATTTT. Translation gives CSATDRGNQPQHF.

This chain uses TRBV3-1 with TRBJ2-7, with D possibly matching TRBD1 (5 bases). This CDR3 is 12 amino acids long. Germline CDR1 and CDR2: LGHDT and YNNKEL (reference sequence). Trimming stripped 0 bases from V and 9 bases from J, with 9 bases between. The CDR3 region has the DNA TGTGCCAGCAGCCAAGATCAGGGCAGGCAGTACTTC. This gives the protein CASSQDQGRQYF.

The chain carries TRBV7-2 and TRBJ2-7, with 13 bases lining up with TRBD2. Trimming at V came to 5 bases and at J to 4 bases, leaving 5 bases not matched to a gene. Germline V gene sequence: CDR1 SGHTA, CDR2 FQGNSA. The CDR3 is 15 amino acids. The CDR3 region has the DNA TGTGCCAGCAGCGCGGGACTAGCGGGGTTATACGAGCAGTACTTC. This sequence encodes CASSAGLAGLYEQYF.

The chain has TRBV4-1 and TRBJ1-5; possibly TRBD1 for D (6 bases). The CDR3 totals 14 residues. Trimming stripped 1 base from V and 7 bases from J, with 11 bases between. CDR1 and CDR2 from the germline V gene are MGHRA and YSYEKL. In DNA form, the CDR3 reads TGCGCCAGCAGCCAAGGGGACATGGGGCAGCCCCAGCATTTT. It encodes CASSQGDMGQPQHF.

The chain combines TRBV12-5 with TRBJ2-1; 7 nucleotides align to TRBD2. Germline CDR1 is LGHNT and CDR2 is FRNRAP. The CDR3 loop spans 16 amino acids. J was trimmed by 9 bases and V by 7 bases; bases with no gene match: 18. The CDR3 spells CASEWSSVPGGGEQFF. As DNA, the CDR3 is TGTGCTAGTGAGTGGTCTAGCGTCCCGGGAGGAGGTGAGCAGTTCTTC.

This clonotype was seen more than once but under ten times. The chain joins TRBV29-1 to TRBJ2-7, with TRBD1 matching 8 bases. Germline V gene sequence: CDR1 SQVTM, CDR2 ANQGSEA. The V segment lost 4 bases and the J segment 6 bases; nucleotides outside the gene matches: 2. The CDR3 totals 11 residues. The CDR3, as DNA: TGCAGCGTTGGGACAGGGACCGAGCAGTACTTC. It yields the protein CSVGTGTEQYF.

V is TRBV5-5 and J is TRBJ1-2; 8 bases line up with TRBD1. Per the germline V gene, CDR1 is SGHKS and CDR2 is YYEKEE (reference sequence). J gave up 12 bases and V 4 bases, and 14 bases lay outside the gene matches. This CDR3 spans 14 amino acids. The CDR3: CASSNEWDRISNTF. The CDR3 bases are TGTGCCAGCAGCAACGAGTGGGACAGGATTTCGAACACCTTC.

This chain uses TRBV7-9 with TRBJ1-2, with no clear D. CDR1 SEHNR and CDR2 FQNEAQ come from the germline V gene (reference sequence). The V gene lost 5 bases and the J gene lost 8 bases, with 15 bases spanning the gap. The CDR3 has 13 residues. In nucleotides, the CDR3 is TGTGCCAGCAGCCCATCAACGAGCAGGGGCTACACCTTC. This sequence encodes CASSPSTSRGYTF.

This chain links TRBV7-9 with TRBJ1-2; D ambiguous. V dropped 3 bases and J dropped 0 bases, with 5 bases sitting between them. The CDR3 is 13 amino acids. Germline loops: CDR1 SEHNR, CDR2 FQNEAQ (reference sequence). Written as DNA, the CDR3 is TGTGCCAGCAGCTTCGGTACTAACTATGGCTACACCTTC. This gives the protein CASSFGTNYGYTF.

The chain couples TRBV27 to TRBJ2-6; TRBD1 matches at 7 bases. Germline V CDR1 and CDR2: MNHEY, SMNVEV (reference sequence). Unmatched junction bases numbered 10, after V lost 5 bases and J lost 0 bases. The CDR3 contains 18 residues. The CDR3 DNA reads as TGTGCCAGCAGTCCACCCGGGACAGCCCCCTCTGGGGCCAACGTCCTGACTTTC. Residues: CASSPPGTAPSGANVLTF.

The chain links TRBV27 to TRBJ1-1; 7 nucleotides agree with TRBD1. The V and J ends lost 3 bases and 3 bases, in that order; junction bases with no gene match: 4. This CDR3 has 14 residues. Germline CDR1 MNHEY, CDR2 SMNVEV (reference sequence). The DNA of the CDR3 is TGTGCCAGCAGTTTTACAGGGGCCCACACTGAAGCTTTCTTT. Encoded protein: CASSFTGAHTEAFF.

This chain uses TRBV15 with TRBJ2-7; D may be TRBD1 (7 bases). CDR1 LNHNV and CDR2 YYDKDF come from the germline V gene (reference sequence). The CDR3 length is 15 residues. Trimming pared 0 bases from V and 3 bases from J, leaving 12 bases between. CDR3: CATSRDRQGGYEQYF. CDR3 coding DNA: TGTGCCACCAGCAGAGATAGGCAGGGGGGCTACGAGCAGTACTTC. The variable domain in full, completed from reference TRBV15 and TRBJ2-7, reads DAMVIQNPRYQVTQFGKPVTLSCSQTLNHNVMYWYQQKSSQAPKLLFHYYDKDFNNEADTPDNFQSRRPNTSFCFLDIRSPGLGDTAMYLCATSRDRQGGYEQYFGPGTRLTVT.

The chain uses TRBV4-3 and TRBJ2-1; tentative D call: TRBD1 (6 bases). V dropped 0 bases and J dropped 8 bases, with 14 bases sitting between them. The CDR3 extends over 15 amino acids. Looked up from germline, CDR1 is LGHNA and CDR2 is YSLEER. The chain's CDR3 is CASSQDRPGADEQFF. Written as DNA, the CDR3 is TGCGCCAGCAGCCAAGATCGTCCAGGGGCCGATGAGCAGTTCTTC.

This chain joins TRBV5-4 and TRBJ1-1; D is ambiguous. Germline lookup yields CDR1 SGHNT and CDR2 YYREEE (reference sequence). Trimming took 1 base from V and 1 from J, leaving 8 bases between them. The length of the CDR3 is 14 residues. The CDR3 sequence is CASSLKLPNTEAFF. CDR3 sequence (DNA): TGTGCCAGCAGCTTGAAGCTACCGAACACTGAAGCTTTCTTT.

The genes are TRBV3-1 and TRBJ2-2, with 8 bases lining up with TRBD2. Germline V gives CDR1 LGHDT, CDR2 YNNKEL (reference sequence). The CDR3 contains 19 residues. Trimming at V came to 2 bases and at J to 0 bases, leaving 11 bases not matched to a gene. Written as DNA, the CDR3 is TGTGCCAGCAGCCAAATTGCTAGCGGGTTGCCCTCGAACACCGGGGAGCTGTTTTTT. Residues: CASSQIASGLPSNTGELFF.

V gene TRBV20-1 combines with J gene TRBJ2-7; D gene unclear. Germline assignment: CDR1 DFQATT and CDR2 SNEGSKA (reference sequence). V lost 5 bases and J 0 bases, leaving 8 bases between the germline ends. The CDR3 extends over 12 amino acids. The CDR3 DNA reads TGCAGTGCTCTCGGTTCCTCCTACGAGCAGTACTTC. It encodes CSALGSSYEQYF.

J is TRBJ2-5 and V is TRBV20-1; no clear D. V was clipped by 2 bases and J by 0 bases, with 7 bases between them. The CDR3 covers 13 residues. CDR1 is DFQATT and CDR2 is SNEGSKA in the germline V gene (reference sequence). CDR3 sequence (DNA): TGCAGTGCTAGAATGGGGAACCAAGAGACCCAGTACTTC. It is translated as CSARMGNQETQYF.

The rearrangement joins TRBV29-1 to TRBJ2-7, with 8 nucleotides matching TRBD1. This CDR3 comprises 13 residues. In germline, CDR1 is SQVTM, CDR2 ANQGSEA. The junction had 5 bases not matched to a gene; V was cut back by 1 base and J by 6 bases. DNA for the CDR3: TGCAGCGTTGAAGGGACAGGGTGGAGCGAGCAGTACTTC. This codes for CSVEGTGWSEQYF.

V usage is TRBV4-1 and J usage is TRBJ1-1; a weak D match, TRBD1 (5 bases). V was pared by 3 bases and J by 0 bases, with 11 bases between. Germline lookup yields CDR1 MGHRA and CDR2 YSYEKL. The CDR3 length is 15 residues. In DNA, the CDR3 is TGCGCCAGCAGCCAGGACGGGACGCTGAACACTGAAGCTTTCTTT. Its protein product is CASSQDGTLNTEAFF.

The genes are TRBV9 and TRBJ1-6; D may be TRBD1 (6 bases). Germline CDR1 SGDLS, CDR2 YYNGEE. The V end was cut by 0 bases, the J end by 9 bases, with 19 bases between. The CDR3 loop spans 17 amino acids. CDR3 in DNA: TGTGCCAGCAGCGTAGTTAGGCGGGAGGGGGTCCCTTCACCCCTCCACTTT. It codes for CASSVVRREGVPSPLHF.